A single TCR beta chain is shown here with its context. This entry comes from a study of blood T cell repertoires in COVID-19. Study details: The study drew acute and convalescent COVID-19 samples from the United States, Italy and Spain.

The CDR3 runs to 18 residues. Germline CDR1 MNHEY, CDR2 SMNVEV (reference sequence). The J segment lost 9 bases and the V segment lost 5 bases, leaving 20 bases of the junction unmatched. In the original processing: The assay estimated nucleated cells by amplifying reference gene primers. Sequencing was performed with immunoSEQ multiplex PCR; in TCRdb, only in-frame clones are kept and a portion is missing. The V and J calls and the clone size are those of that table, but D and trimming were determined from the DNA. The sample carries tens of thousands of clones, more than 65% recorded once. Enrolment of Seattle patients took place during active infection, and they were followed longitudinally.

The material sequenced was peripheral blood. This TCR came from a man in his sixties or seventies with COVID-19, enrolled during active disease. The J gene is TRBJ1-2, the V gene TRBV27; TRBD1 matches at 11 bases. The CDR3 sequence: CASSPWTGGRDSWASYTF. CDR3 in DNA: TGTGCCAGCAGTCCATGGACAGGGGGCCGTGACTCATGGGCTAGCTACACCTTC.